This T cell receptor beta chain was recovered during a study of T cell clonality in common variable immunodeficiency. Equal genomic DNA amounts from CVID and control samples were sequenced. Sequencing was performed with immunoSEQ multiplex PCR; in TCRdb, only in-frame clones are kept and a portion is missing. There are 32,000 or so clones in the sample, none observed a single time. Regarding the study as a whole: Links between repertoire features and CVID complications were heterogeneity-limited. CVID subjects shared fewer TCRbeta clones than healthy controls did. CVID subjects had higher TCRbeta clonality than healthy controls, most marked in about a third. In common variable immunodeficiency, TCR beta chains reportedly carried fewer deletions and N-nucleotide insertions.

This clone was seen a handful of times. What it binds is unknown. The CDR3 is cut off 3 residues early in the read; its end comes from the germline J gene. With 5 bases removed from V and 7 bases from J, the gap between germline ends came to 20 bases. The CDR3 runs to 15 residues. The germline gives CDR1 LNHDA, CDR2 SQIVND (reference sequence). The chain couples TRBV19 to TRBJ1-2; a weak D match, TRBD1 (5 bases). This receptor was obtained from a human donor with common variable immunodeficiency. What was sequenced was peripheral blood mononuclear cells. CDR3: CASSLPREGRAGYTF. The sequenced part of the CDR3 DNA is TGTGCCAGTAGTCTTCCAAGGGAGGGGAGGGCTGGC.